This T cell receptor (beta chain) was sequenced for a study of blood T cell repertoires in COVID-19. CDR1 and CDR2 from the germline V gene are MGHRA and YSYEKL. V lost 0 bases to trimming and J lost 0 bases, with 7 bases between them. There are 15 residues in the CDR3. Measured with immunoSEQ multiplex PCR; TCRdb has only the in-frame clones, and not every one. Altogether 30,000 to 40,000 clones are present, roughly 74% being singletons, with the ten largest covering 14% to 15%. This clone was observed a single time. What was sequenced was peripheral blood. This TCR was sampled from a man at least 80 years old with active or convalescent COVID-19. V gene TRBV4-1 combines with J gene TRBJ2-3; D not certain. CDR3: CASSQDWLSTDTQYF. CDR3 nucleotide sequence: TGCGCCAGCAGCCAAGATTGGCTCAGCACAGATACGCAGTATTTT.